Reported below is one T cell receptor beta chain. The antigen remains unidentified. Primers included in the PCR were 60 Vbeta and 13 Jbeta primers. Libraries were prepared by immunoSEQ multiplex PCR; TCRdb keeps only in-frame clonotypes and omits some of them. The table shows 140,000 to 150,000 clones, with roughly three quarters occurring only once. Per the germline V gene, CDR1 is SGHRS and CDR2 is YFSETQ. Unmatched junction bases numbered 5, after V lost 0 bases and J lost 4 bases. The CDR3 sequence is 15 residues long. This entry comes from a study of cytomegalovirus exposure and HLA in healthy donors. Study-wide results and caveats: In a later analysis, several top co-occurrence clusters appeared linked to parvovirus B19, influenza, CMV and Epstein-Barr virus. Likely technical artifact: a cluster of highly shared sequence variants. Solely CMV serostatus was available to characterize immune exposure. Most CMV-associated TCR beta chains were later found to appear HLA-restricted.

Sequences were obtained from PBMCs. The chain carries TRBV5-1 and TRBJ2-7; 9 bases align to TRBD1. This receptor was taken from a female donor in good health and CMV-seronegative. The DNA for the CDR3 is TGCGCCAGCAGCTTGGGCGGGACAGGGATATACGAGCAGTACTTC. This encodes CASSLGGTGIYEQYF. The whole variable domain, filled in from reference TRBV5-1 and TRBJ2-7, reads KAGVTQTPRYLIKTRGQQVTLSCSPISGHRSVSWYQQTPGQGLQFLFEYFSETQRNKGNFPGRFSGRQFSNSRSEMNVSTLELGDSALYLCASSLGGTGIYEQYFGPGTRLTVT.